The clone carrying this T cell receptor (beta chain) occurred a few times. Its antigen remains unknown. The CDR3 has 16 amino acids. After removal of 5 bases from V and 2 bases from J, the junction contained 6 bases not matched to a gene. Germline assignment: CDR1 MDHEN and CDR2 SYDVKM. These data belong to a study of type 1 regulatory T cells. TCRdb itself ran the reads through MiXCR, one entry per CDR3 protein. This sample has 60,000 to 70,000 distinct CDR3 sequences; 50% to 70% occur once, and the top ten carry 7.6%. Graft donor-derived T-allo10 cells were described as host-alloantigen-specific, anergic, and alloantigen-specifically suppressive.

V and J are TRBV28 and TRBJ2-2; 9 bases fit TRBD1. The origin of this receptor is a human donor in good health. Sequences were obtained from cultured T cells, either the whole culture or a sorted T cell fraction (not recorded which). Subset here: Tr1-enriched cell product generated in vitro against host alloantigens. In DNA, the CDR3 is TGTGCCAGCAGTGAACAGGGGGCGAAAAACACCGGGGAGCTGTTTTTT. Translated: CASSEQGAKNTGELFF.